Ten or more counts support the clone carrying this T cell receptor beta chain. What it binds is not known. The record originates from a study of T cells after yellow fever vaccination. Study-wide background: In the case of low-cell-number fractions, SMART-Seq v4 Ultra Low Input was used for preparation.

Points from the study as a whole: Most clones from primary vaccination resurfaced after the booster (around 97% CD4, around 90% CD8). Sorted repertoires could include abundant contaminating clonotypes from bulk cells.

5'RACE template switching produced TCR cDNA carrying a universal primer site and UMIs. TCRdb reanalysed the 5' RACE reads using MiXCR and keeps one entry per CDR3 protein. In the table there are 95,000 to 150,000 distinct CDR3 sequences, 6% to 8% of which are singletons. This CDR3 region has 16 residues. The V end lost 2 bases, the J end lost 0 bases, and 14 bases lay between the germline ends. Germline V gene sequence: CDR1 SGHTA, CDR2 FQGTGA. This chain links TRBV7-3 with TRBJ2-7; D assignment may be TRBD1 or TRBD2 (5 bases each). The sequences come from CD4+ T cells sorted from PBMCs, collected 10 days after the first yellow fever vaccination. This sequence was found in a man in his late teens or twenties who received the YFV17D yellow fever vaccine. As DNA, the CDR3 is TGTGCCAGCAGCTTAGCCCCGGGGCACAGCTCCTACGAGCAGTACGTC. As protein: CASSLAPGHSSYEQYV.